Following are 31 T cell receptor beta chains from one sample sequenced in a study of Graves' ophthalmopathy and Graves' hyperthyroidism. For repertoire sequencing, the TCR beta CDR3 regions were amplified from RNA transcripts. HTBI primers served in a first-round RT-PCR, which a second-round multiplex PCR followed. One entry per CDR3 protein results from TCRdb running MiXCR on the multiplex PCR reads. The sample lists 600,000 to 650,000 distinct CDR3 sequences; about 24% were seen once. The specimen was peripheral blood. These receptor sequences come from a woman younger than 30 with stable Graves' hyperthyroidism. Some clones in this sample may be carry-over from other donors' samples.

This clonotype was observed at least ten times. The CDR3 is CASRRAGTGKYEQYF. The DNA for the CDR3 is TGTGCCAGCAGGAGAGCCGGGACAGGGAAGTACGAGCAGTACTTC. The chain employs TRBV7-2 and TRBJ2-7; 9 bases match TRBD1. Germline V CDR1 and CDR2: SGHTA, FQGNSA. This CDR3 region has 15 residues. V lost 6 bases to trimming and J lost 4 bases; unmatched junction nucleotides: 10.

This clonotype was counted ten times or more. The chain uses TRBV3-1 and TRBJ1-2; D gene unclear. This CDR3 is 14 amino acids long. The V end lost 4 bases, the J end lost 4 bases, and 13 bases lay between the germline ends. Germline V CDR1 and CDR2: LGHDT, YNNKEL (reference sequence). The CDR3 region is CASSPRSDRYGYTF. The DNA for the CDR3 is TGTGCCAGCAGCCCACGCTCGGACCGCTATGGCTACACCTTC.

This clonotype was counted at least ten times. V and J are TRBV20-1 and TRBJ2-7; D is tentatively TRBD1 or TRBD2 (7 bases each). Per the germline V gene, CDR1 is DFQATT and CDR2 is SNEGSKA (reference sequence). The length of the CDR3 is 16 residues. Between the trimmed V and J ends, which lost 3 bases and 2 bases, there was a span of 20 bases. Here the CDR3 DNA reads TGCAGTGCTAGGGGGGGGACGGATGGACAGGCCTACGAGCAGTACTTC. Protein sequence: CSARGGTDGQAYEQYF.

This clonotype was detected many times. CDR3 coding DNA: TGCAGCGTCCTTAGCGGGGGGGCCACCGGGGAGCTGTTTTTT. Translating it yields CSVLSGGATGELFF. V gene TRBV29-1 combines with J gene TRBJ2-2; TRBD2 matches 11 bases. Germline V lookup: CDR1 SQVTM, CDR2 ANQGSEA. The CDR3 runs to 14 residues. The trim removed 6 bases at V and 4 bases at J, leaving 4 bases unmatched.

The rearrangement uses TRBV6-1 and TRBJ1-1; D not resolved. The germline CDR1 and CDR2 sequences are MNHNS and SASEGT. This CDR3 region has 14 residues. Trimming stripped 6 bases from V and 0 bases from J, with 11 bases between. CDR3: CASSKDGLNTEAFF. CDR3 DNA: TGTGCCAGCAGCAAGGACGGCCTGAACACTGAAGCTTTCTTT.

This clonotype was seen repeatedly, ten times or more. The chain joins TRBV19 to TRBJ1-5; TRBD1 might be the D (5 bases). The CDR3 runs 17 residues. Trimming cost V 7 bases and J 1 base, with 20 bases left between them. Germline-derived CDR1 and CDR2 are LNHDA and SQIVND (reference sequence). The CDR3 is CASNKITPAGSNQPQHF. In DNA form, the CDR3 reads TGTGCCAGTAACAAGATCACCCCGGCAGGGAGCAATCAGCCCCAGCATTTT.

This clonotype was picked up many times. The chain uses TRBV12-3 or TRBV12-4 and TRBJ2-7; 8 nucleotides agree with TRBD2. This CDR3 contains 15 residues. V lost 3 bases, J lost 2 bases, and 6 bases stayed unmatched. The CDR3 here is CASSFQDGGAYEQYF. The CDR3 DNA is TGTGCCAGCAGTTTTCAGGACGGGGGGGCCTACGAGCAGTACTTC.

This clonotype was recorded at least ten times. The rearrangement links TRBV12-3 or TRBV12-4 to TRBJ1-5; D perhaps matches TRBD1 (5 bases). Trimming took 6 bases from V and 5 from J, leaving 14 bases between them. CDR3 length: 14 residues. The CDR3 coding sequence is TGTGCCAGCAGACCCACAGGACCCTATCAGCCCCAGCATTTT. Its translation is CASRPTGPYQPQHF.

This clonotype was recorded many times. This chain uses TRBV6-5 with TRBJ1-6; possible D gene TRBD1, 5 bases. From germline, CDR1 is MNHEY and CDR2 SVGAGI. V was pared by 2 bases and J by 5 bases, with 13 bases between. The CDR3 runs 16 residues. CDR3 bases: TGTGCCAGCAGTTACGGTTCGGGACTGAATAATTCACCCCTCCACTTT. Amino acids: CASSYGSGLNNSPLHF.

This clonotype occurred many times. J is TRBJ1-1 and V is TRBV6-1, with D uncertain. CDR3 length: 12 residues. From germline, CDR1 is MNHNS and CDR2 SASEGT. Trimming left V 6 bases short and J 8 bases short, with 13 bases between. CDR3 residues: CASSPPGKEAFF. In DNA form, the CDR3 reads TGTGCCAGCAGCCCACCGGGGAAAGAAGCTTTCTTT.

This clonotype was recorded at least ten times. At one end, the junction sequence differs from germline, possibly due to a read error. This chain joins TRBV10-3 and TRBJ2-7; D gene uncertain. The CDR3 has 15 amino acids. Germline loops: CDR1 ENHRY, CDR2 SYGVKD. CDR3 coding DNA: TGTGCCAGCAGTGAGTTGACGAGGTTGGACTACGAGCAGTACTTC. Translated, it gives CASSELTRLDYEQYF.

Ten or more counts support this clonotype. The V gene is TRBV30, the J gene TRBJ2-7; no clear D gene. V was clipped by 2 bases and J by 6 bases, with 17 bases between them. CDR1 and CDR2 (germline): GTSNPN, SVGIG (reference sequence). The CDR3 loop spans 14 amino acids. The CDR3 nucleotides read TGTGCCTGGAGTTTCAGTGCCACCGACGGCGAGCAGTACTTC. Translated, it gives CAWSFSATDGEQYF. The whole variable domain, filled in from reference TRBV30 and TRBJ2-7, reads SQTIHQWPATLVQPVGSPLSLECTVEGTSNPNLYWYRQAAGRGLQLLFYSVGIGQISSEVPQNLSASRPQDRQFILSSKKLLLSDSGFYLCAWSFSATDGEQYFGPGTRLTVT.

The chain carries TRBV6-1 and TRBJ1-6, with no clear D. The CDR3 has 15 amino acids. Germline lookup yields CDR1 MNHNS and CDR2 SASEGT. V was shortened by 3 bases and J by 8 bases, with 14 bases between the two germline ends. CDR3 nucleotides: TGTGCCAGCAGTGACCGCAGGTCAATACATTCACCCCTCCACTTT. This codes for CASSDRRSIHSPLHF.

In its sample, this clonotype was seen a few times. CDR3 residues: CASSYFGRGDGYGYTF. The CDR3 bases are TGTGCCAGCAGTTACTTCGGACGGGGAGATGGCTATGGCTACACCTTC. The chain has TRBV6-5 and TRBJ1-2; no reliable D call. Trimming took 1 base from V and 4 from J, leaving 16 bases between them. There are 16 residues in the CDR3. Looked up from germline, CDR1 is MNHEY and CDR2 is SVGAGI.

In this sample, this clonotype turned up many times. J is TRBJ2-6 and V is TRBV28, with D maybe TRBD1 (6 bases). The germline V gene encodes CDR1 MDHEN and CDR2 SYDVKM. The CDR3 length is 20 residues. Between the trimmed V and J ends, which lost 3 bases and 0 bases, there was a span of 21 bases. The CDR3 DNA sequence: TGTGCCAGCAGTTTTGGCCCCCATTGGACAGCGGACTCTGGGGCCAACGTCCTGACTTTC. Translating it yields CASSFGPHWTADSGANVLTF.

The chain combines TRBV6-1 with TRBJ2-7; 9 positions match TRBD1. Germline loops: CDR1 MNHNS, CDR2 SASEGT. There are 16 residues in the CDR3. V gave up 0 bases and J gave up 5 bases; unmatched junction bases: 8. The CDR3 nucleotides read TGTGCCAGCAGTGAAGCGCCAGGACAGGGGAACGACGAGCAGTACTTC. It translates to CASSEAPGQGNDEQYF.

This clonotype was detected many times. The chain couples TRBV29-1 to TRBJ2-5, with D possibly matching TRBD2 (5 bases). The V and J ends lost 3 bases and 5 bases respectively, with 7 bases between them. Germline-derived CDR1 and CDR2 are SQVTM and ANQGSEA. The CDR3 loop spans 11 amino acids. This CDR3 is CSVDPGETQYF. CDR3 DNA: TGCAGCGTTGATCCGGGGGAGACCCAGTACTTC.

In this sample, this clonotype turned up many times. This chain connects TRBV11-1 to TRBJ2-7, with a possible D match to TRBD1 (5 bases). The germline V and J ends were trimmed by 3 bases and 3 bases, with 9 bases remaining between them. Germline assignment: CDR1 SGHAT and CDR2 FQDESV (reference sequence). This CDR3 has 13 residues. CDR3 in DNA: TGTGCCAGCAGCTTGACGGACAACTACGAGCAGTACTTC. It is translated as CASSLTDNYEQYF.

Comment on this clonotype: No conserved phenylalanine or tryptophan is present at the end of the CDR3, so a read error is the likely explanation. This chain links TRBV12-3 or TRBV12-4 with TRBJ2-7; D not certain. The germline V and J ends were trimmed by 3 bases and 2 bases, with 11 bases remaining between them. The CDR3 has 14 residues. For the CDR3, the DNA is TGTGCCAGCAGTTTTGCAGTTTCCACCTACGAGCAGTACCTC. This codes for CASSFAVSTYEQYL.

This clonotype appeared many times. The chain links TRBV20-1 to TRBJ2-6; perhaps TRBD1 as D (6 bases). The germline V gene has CDR1 DFQATT and CDR2 SNEGSKA (reference sequence). CDR3 length equals 19 residues. V lost 3 bases and J lost 0, with 21 bases in between. The CDR3 spells CSARLDPGHQPSGANVLTF. In nucleotides, the CDR3 is TGCAGTGCTAGGTTAGATCCGGGACACCAACCCTCTGGGGCCAACGTCCTGACTTTC.

On this clonotype: A much bigger clone sits one base away, suggesting this may be a read error. A read error is likely, as this CDR3 ends without the conserved phenylalanine or tryptophan. The J gene is TRBJ1-5, the V gene TRBV7-9; D may be TRBD1 (5 bases). The CDR3 totals 15 residues. V dropped 2 bases and J dropped 8 bases, with 16 bases sitting between them. The germline gives CDR1 SEHNR, CDR2 FQNEAQ (reference sequence). CDR3 sequence reads: CASSLSRAGFEPQHL. The CDR3 region has the DNA TGTGCCAGCAGCTTATCCAGGGCAGGTTTCGAGCCCCAGCATTTG.

V usage is TRBV4-1 and J usage is TRBJ2-2, with D possibly matching TRBD2 (7 bases). V was shortened by 0 bases and J by 4 bases, with 15 bases between the two germline ends. This CDR3 is built from 17 residues. Germline CDR1 MGHRA, CDR2 YSYEKL. The CDR3 DNA reads TGCGCCAGCAGCCAAGATGGGTGGGGGGGCGGCACCGGGGAGCTGTTTTTT. This sequence encodes CASSQDGWGGGTGELFF.

This clonotype has at least ten counts. The V gene is TRBV19, the J gene TRBJ1-2; D is uncertain. Trimming took 3 bases from V and 0 from J, leaving 11 bases between them. The CDR3 is made up of 15 amino acids. The germline gives CDR1 LNHDA, CDR2 SQIVND (reference sequence). CDR3 DNA: TGTGCCAGTAGTATCCCTCTGGGAGCTAACTATGGCTACACCTTC. It codes for CASSIPLGANYGYTF. Looking up the rest from reference TRBV19 and TRBJ1-2 gives the full variable domain: DGGITQSPKYLFRKEGQNVTLSCEQNLNHDAMYWYRQDPGQGLRLIYYSQIVNDFQKGDIAEGYSVSREKKESFPLTVTSAQKNPTAFYLCASSIPLGANYGYTFGSGTRLTVV.

This clonotype was counted many times. The V gene is TRBV15, the J gene TRBJ2-5; D is unresolved. V was pared by 5 bases and J by 5 bases, with 15 bases between. This CDR3 contains 14 residues. Germline V CDR1 and CDR2: LNHNV, YYDKDF (reference sequence). For the CDR3, the DNA is TGTGCCACCAGCGCACGACCCAATGGGGAGACCCAGTACTTC. Amino acid sequence: CATSARPNGETQYF.

This rearrangement joins TRBV28 to TRBJ1-6; 7 bases are shared with TRBD1. The trim removed 5 bases at V and 7 bases at J, leaving 5 bases unmatched. Germline V gene sequence: CDR1 MDHEN, CDR2 SYDVKM. CDR3 length: 14 amino acids. The CDR3 nucleotides read TGTGCCAGCAGTCGGGACAGTACCAATTCACCCCTCCACTTT. It codes for CASSRDSTNSPLHF.

This clonotype was seen a few times. V usage is TRBV29-1 and J usage is TRBJ1-1; no firm D call. Trimming removed 3 bases from V and 0 bases from J, with 8 bases in between. Germline values: CDR1 SQVTM, CDR2 ANQGSEA. This CDR3 has 13 residues. CDR3 in DNA: TGCAGCGTTGAGGGCAAATTGAACACTGAAGCTTTCTTT. Its translation is CSVEGKLNTEAFF.

Ten or more counts support this clonotype. The J gene is TRBJ1-5, the V gene TRBV12-3 or TRBV12-4; TRBD1 is a possible D gene (5 bases). The CDR3 spans 13 residues. V shed 8 bases and J shed 9 bases, with 17 bases lying between them. The CDR3 DNA sequence: TGTGCCAGCGGCAGACAGACAAAGCGGCCCCAGCATTTT. Translation gives CASGRQTKRPQHF.

This clonotype was seen a handful of times. Just one base apart from a much larger clone, this may be a read error. The CDR3 DNA reads as TGTGCCAGCACTTTATGGGGAAATGCGAACTATGGCTACACCTTC. Protein: CASTLWGNANYGYTF. This chain uses TRBV12-3 or TRBV12-4 with TRBJ1-2; D uncertain. The CDR3 spans 15 residues.

This clonotype showed up many times. The chain combines TRBV5-1 with TRBJ2-7; D perhaps matches TRBD2 (6 bases). Deletions cut 4 bases from V and 3 bases from J, with 8 bases between. Per the germline V gene, CDR1 is SGHRS and CDR2 is YFSETQ. There are 12 residues in the CDR3. This chain's CDR3 is CASSRDFYEQYF. The CDR3 DNA reads as TGCGCCAGCAGCAGGGACTTCTACGAGCAGTACTTC. Combining the CDR3 with reference TRBV5-1 and TRBJ2-7 gives the whole variable domain KAGVTQTPRYLIKTRGQQVTLSCSPISGHRSVSWYQQTPGQGLQFLFEYFSETQRNKGNFPGRFSGRQFSNSRSEMNVSTLELGDSALYLCASSRDFYEQYFGPGTRLTVT.

The CDR3 here is CASVEAVTGGYTF. CDR3 nucleotide sequence: TGTGCCAGCGTCGAGGCAGTAACAGGTGGCTACACCTTC. V usage is TRBV6-1 and J usage is TRBJ1-2, with D possibly matching TRBD1 (5 bases). The V gene's germline CDR1 is MNHNS and CDR2 SASEGT. The V gene lost 8 bases and the J gene lost 7 bases, with 17 bases spanning the gap. CDR3 length: 13 residues.

The chain recombines TRBV11-2 with TRBJ1-3; D is perhaps TRBD1 (6 bases). The germline V and J ends were trimmed by 3 bases and 0 bases, with 15 bases remaining between them. Germline V gives CDR1 SGHAT, CDR2 FQNNGV. There are 17 residues in the CDR3. The CDR3 bases are TGTGCCAGCAGCTTGGGGGGGGGACAAATCTCTGGAAACACCATATATTTT. It specifies CASSLGGGQISGNTIYF.